One sample yielded the 24 T cell receptor beta chains listed below, sequenced in a study of blood T cell repertoires in COVID-19 (dated by TCRdb to the early 2020s). The method was the immunoSEQ multiplex PCR assay. Here the immuneACCESS table is served through TCRdb, limited to in-frame sequences with V and J called. Missing clones are a known gap in these copies; in checked studies unresolved V genes cover under half, and the rest lacks a known reason. This sample is represented by under 80,000 clones; 65% to 85% of them were singletons. Of the sample, 4.8% falls within the top ten clones. The sample consisted of peripheral blood. These receptors originate from a woman older than 75 with active or convalescent COVID-19.

This clone was counted a single time. The chain couples TRBV11-3 to TRBJ2-5, with TRBD2 as a possible D gene (6 bases). Looked up from germline, CDR1 is SGHNT and CDR2 is YENEEA. Trimming removed 1 base from V and 5 bases from J, with 11 bases in between. The length of the CDR3 is 14 residues. For the CDR3, the DNA is TGTGCCAGCAGCTTAGGGGGGGACGTGGAGACCCAGTACTTC. As protein: CASSLGGDVETQYF.

J is TRBJ2-2 and V is TRBV25-1, with D unclear. The CDR3 has 13 residues. CDR1 MGHDK and CDR2 SYGVNS come from the germline V gene. V was cut by 4 bases and J by 1 base, with 4 bases left in between. The CDR3 is CASSVQNTGELFF. CDR3 DNA sequence: TGTGCCAGCAGTGTTCAGAACACCGGGGAGCTGTTTTTT.

This chain joins TRBV19 and TRBJ2-1; 9 bases agree with TRBD1. The CDR3 length is 15 residues. The junction had 7 bases not matched to a gene; V was cut back by 5 bases and J by 5 bases. CDR1 is LNHDA, CDR2 SQIVND, per germline (reference sequence). The chain's CDR3 is CASSSYRGPDNEQFF. The DNA for the CDR3 is TGTGCCAGTAGTTCTTACAGGGGGCCGGACAATGAGCAGTTCTTC.

The genes are TRBV6-5 and TRBJ1-1; 10 bases match TRBD1. V was pared by 7 bases and J by 5 bases, with 4 bases of the junction left unmatched. CDR3 size: 13 residues. The V gene's germline CDR1 is MNHEY and CDR2 SVGAGI. For the CDR3, the DNA is TGTGCCAGCACCGGACAGGGGGGGACTGAAGCTTTCTTT. Translation gives CASTGQGGTEAFF.

The chain links TRBV5-1 to TRBJ2-3; 12 nucleotides align to TRBD2. The CDR3 length is 16 residues. Germline-derived CDR1 and CDR2 are SGHRS and YFSETQ. V dropped 4 bases and J dropped 9; count of bases not matched to a gene: 12. Here the CDR3 reads CASSPPAPSGGGTQYF. CDR3 sequence (DNA): TGCGCCAGCAGCCCTCCGGCCCCTAGCGGGGGGGGGACGCAGTATTTT.

This clone was seen just once. The chain joins TRBV6-5 to TRBJ2-3; no definite D call. The germline CDR1 and CDR2 sequences are MNHEY and SVGAGI. The CDR3 sequence is 13 residues long. V lost 7 bases to trimming and J lost 1 base, with 9 bases between them. DNA for the CDR3: TGTGCCAGCAATTTCCAGGGCACAGATACGCAGTATTTT. This translates into CASNFQGTDTQYF.

This clone has just a few counts. The V gene is TRBV5-1, the J gene TRBJ1-1; D possibly corresponds to TRBD1 (6 bases). Germline V gene sequence: CDR1 SGHRS, CDR2 YFSETQ. V was cut by 0 bases and J by 8 bases, with 14 bases left in between. The CDR3 covers 14 residues. The DNA for the CDR3 is TGCGCCAGCAGCTTGGAGCTGGGGGCGAGGGAAGCTTTCTTT. Its protein product is CASSLELGAREAFF.

The chain combines TRBV5-1 with TRBJ2-1; D uncertain. The CDR3 is 13 residues long. CDR1 and CDR2 (germline): SGHRS, YFSETQ. Trimming removed 4 bases from V and 4 bases from J, with 9 bases in between. The CDR3 is CASSPSRYNEQFF. The CDR3 nucleotides are TGCGCCAGCAGCCCATCTAGATACAATGAGCAGTTCTTC.

This rearrangement joins TRBV12-3 or TRBV12-4 to TRBJ1-5; TRBD1 matches at 8 bases. The CDR3 runs to 13 residues. Germline trimming cut 5 bases from V and 7 bases from J; bases unmatched to any gene: 4. As DNA, the CDR3 is TGTGCCAGCAGTATGGACAGGGCCCAGCCCCAGCATTTT. Its translation: CASSMDRAQPQHF.

The rearrangement links TRBV5-1 to TRBJ2-5; D is undetermined. The CDR3 runs 12 residues. V shed 4 bases and J shed 5 bases, with 9 bases lying between them. Germline V lookup: CDR1 SGHRS, CDR2 YFSETQ. Here the CDR3 DNA reads TGCGCCAGCAGCCGCCCCGGTGAGACCCAGTACTTC. It encodes CASSRPGETQYF.

In its sample, this clone was seen a few times. This chain joins TRBV4-3 and TRBJ2-1; 8 positions match TRBD1. Per the germline V gene, CDR1 is LGHNA and CDR2 is YSLEER. The CDR3 covers 18 residues. V was pared by 4 bases and J by 2 bases, with 13 bases of the junction left unmatched. CDR3: CASSLRGPGTSTYNEQFF. CDR3 in DNA: TGCGCCAGCAGCCTCAGGGGGCCCGGGACGTCGACCTACAATGAGCAGTTCTTC.

In this sample, this clone turned up once. The V call is TRBV24-1, the J call TRBJ2-1, with 10 bases fitting TRBD1. The J segment lost 1 base and the V segment lost 9 bases, leaving 29 bases of the junction unmatched. The germline gives CDR1 KGHDR, CDR2 SFDVKD. The CDR3 consists of 23 residues. The CDR3 here is CATREVWDRGLPRLVGSYNEQFF. The CDR3 coding sequence is TGTGCCACCCGGGAAGTCTGGGACAGGGGTTTACCAAGACTAGTAGGATCCTACAATGAGCAGTTCTTC.

This chain connects TRBV19 to TRBJ1-2, with D maybe TRBD1 (6 bases). V was shortened by 10 bases and J by 8 bases, with 20 bases between the two germline ends. Germline V lookup: CDR1 LNHDA, CDR2 SQIVND (reference sequence). There are 13 residues in the CDR3. The CDR3 here is CATSRGGASGYTF. The CDR3 DNA reads TGTGCCACCTCGAGAGGGGGGGCGTCCGGCTACACCTTC. The complete variable domain, with remaining parts taken from reference TRBV19 and TRBJ1-2, reads DGGITQSPKYLFRKEGQNVTLSCEQNLNHDAMYWYRQDPGQGLRLIYYSQIVNDFQKGDIAEGYSVSREKKESFPLTVTSAQKNPTAFYLCATSRGGASGYTFGSGTRLTVV.

The chain joins TRBV3-1 (or the pseudogene TRBV3-2) to TRBJ2-3; 7 bases match TRBD2. CDR3 size: 17 residues. Losses at the gene ends were 1 base for V and 4 bases for J; bases not matched to a gene: 11. From germline, CDR1 is LGHDT and CDR2 YNNKEL (reference sequence). The CDR3: CASSQAVGTNPADTQYF. CDR3 nucleotide sequence: TGTGCCAGCAGCCAAGCTGTAGGGACTAACCCAGCAGATACGCAGTATTTT.

The chain combines TRBV5-6 with TRBJ2-1; D remains unclear. The CDR3 contains 14 residues. Trimming stripped 4 bases from V and 3 bases from J, with 11 bases between. Germline assignment: CDR1 SGHDT and CDR2 YYEEEE. CDR3 in DNA: TGTGCCAGCAGCCCTCCTGCGCGCTACAATGAGCAGTTCTTC. Encoded protein: CASSPPARYNEQFF.

In regard to this clone: Other DNA sequences in the same sample also yield this CDR3. The rearrangement links TRBV5-1 to TRBJ2-1; TRBD2 agrees at 8 bases. The CDR3 spans 15 residues. Germline CDR1 and CDR2: SGHRS and YFSETQ. V gave up 0 bases and J gave up 4 bases; unmatched junction bases: 3. DNA for the CDR3: TGCGCCAGCAGCTTGGAAGCGGGAGCGTACAATGAGCAGTTCTTC. This codes for CASSLEAGAYNEQFF.

This rearrangement joins TRBV11-2 to TRBJ2-3, with 7 nucleotides matching TRBD2. The CDR3 extends over 15 amino acids. The germline gives CDR1 SGHAT, CDR2 FQNNGV. V lost 6 bases to trimming and J lost 1 base; unmatched junction nucleotides: 7. For the CDR3, the DNA is TGTGCCAGCAGTCAGGGAGGGGACGGCACAGATACGCAGTATTTT. It specifies CASSQGGDGTDTQYF.

V and J are TRBV5-1 and TRBJ2-2; 7 bases are a match to TRBD2. The V gene's germline CDR1 is SGHRS and CDR2 YFSETQ. The CDR3 runs to 17 residues. The J segment lost 4 bases and the V segment lost 0 bases, leaving 9 bases of the junction unmatched. The CDR3 region has the DNA TGCGCCAGCAGCTTGGCCGGAGCGGGACGGAGCACCGGGGAGCTGTTTTTT. Its translation is CASSLAGAGRSTGELFF.

The chain combines TRBV27 with TRBJ2-3; 8 positions match TRBD1. From germline, CDR1 is MNHEY and CDR2 SMNVEV (reference sequence). The CDR3 consists of 14 residues. Trimming removed 6 bases from V and 4 bases from J; junction bases left unmatched: 6. Written as DNA, the CDR3 is TGTGCCAGCAGCTTGGACAGGGCTTCAGATACGCAGTATTTT. Its translation is CASSLDRASDTQYF.

The rearrangement joins TRBV3-1 (or the pseudogene TRBV3-2) to TRBJ2-2; no firm D call. CDR3 length: 11 residues. Deletions cut 6 bases from V and 6 bases from J, with 5 bases between. Looked up from germline, CDR1 is LGHDT and CDR2 is YNNKEL (reference sequence). As DNA, the CDR3 is TGTGCCAGCAGGTCGGCCGGGGAGCTGTTTTTT. Translation: CASRSAGELFF.

This clone was seen once. The V call is TRBV27, the J call TRBJ1-1, with a weak D call TRBD1 (5 bases). CDR1 is MNHEY, CDR2 SMNVEV, per germline (reference sequence). The CDR3 consists of 15 residues. V was trimmed by 3 bases and J by 3 bases, leaving 14 bases between them. CDR3 bases: TGTGCCAGCAGTTTTAAGGGAGGGGCTTACACTGAAGCTTTCTTT. Protein: CASSFKGGAYTEAFF.

The chain joins TRBV10-1 to TRBJ2-7, with 7 bases fitting TRBD1. The CDR3 covers 13 residues. In germline, CDR1 is WNHNN, CDR2 SYGVQD (reference sequence). Losses at the gene ends were 4 bases for V and 3 bases for J; bases not matched to a gene: 3. The CDR3 bases are TGCGCCAGCAGTGCGGGACAGCTCTACGAGCAGTACTTC. This codes for CASSAGQLYEQYF.

This clone has only a few counts. The V gene is TRBV4-1, the J gene TRBJ1-4, with 8 bases matching TRBD1. Looked up from germline, CDR1 is MGHRA and CDR2 is YSYEKL. This CDR3 is 15 amino acids long. Unmatched junction bases numbered 3, after V lost 3 bases and J lost 3 bases. The CDR3 nucleotides are TGCGCCAGCAGCCACTCGGGACAGGCTAATGAAAAACTGTTTTTT. Amino acid sequence: CASSHSGQANEKLFF.

The genes are TRBV27 and TRBJ2-1; 9 bases match TRBD1. This CDR3 has 15 residues. Germline V gives CDR1 MNHEY, CDR2 SMNVEV (reference sequence). J lost 1 base, V lost 9 bases, and 7 bases had no gene match. CDR3 DNA: TGTGCCAGTCGGGCCGGGACAGGGTCCTACAATGAGCAGTTCTTC. Its translation: CASRAGTGSYNEQFF.